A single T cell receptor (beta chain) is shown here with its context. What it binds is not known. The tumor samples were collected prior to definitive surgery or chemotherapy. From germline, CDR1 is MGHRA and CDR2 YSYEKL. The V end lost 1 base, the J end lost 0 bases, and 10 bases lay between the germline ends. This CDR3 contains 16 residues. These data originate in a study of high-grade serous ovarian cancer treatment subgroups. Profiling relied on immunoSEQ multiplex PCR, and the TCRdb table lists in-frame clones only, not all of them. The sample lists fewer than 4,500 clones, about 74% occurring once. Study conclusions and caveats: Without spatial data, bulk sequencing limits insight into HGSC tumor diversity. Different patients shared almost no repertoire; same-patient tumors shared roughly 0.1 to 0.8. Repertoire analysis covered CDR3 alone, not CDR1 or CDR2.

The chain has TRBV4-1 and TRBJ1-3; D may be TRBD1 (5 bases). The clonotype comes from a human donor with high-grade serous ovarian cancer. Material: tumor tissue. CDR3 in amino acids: CASSQGRGYSGNTIYF. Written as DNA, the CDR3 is TGCGCCAGCAGCCAAGGGCGGGGGTACTCTGGAAACACCATATATTTT.